This T cell receptor (beta chain) was observed in a study of T-cell memory formation after mild COVID-19. MiXCR was run by TCRdb on the 5' RACE reads, yielding one entry per CDR3 protein. The data contain 550,000 to 600,000 distinct CDR3 sequences, about a fifth of them singletons. Sample: PBMCs or a T cell subset sorted from them (not recorded which). The source is an adult woman who had mild COVID-19 (a few samples of this study predate the infection). Cell type and time point are not known.

CDR3 DNA: TGCGCCAGCAGCCAAGTGTCCGGGTCTCTCGCTTTCTTT. This sequence encodes CASSQVSGSLAFF. This chain uses TRBV4-1 with TRBJ1-1; D gene uncertain. Germline values: CDR1 MGHRA, CDR2 YSYEKL. V gave up 1 base and J gave up 11 bases, with 14 bases separating them. The CDR3 has 13 residues.